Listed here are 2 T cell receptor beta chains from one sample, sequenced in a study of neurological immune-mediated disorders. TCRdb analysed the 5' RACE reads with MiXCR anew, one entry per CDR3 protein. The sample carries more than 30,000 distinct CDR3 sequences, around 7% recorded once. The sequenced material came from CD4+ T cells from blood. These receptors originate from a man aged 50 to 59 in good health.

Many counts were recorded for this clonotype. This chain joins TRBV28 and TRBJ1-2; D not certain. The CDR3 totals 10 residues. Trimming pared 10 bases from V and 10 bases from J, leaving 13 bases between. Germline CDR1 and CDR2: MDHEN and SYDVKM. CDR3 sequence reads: CATSLKDYTF. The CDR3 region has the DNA TGTGCCACCAGCCTAAAGGACTACACCTTC.

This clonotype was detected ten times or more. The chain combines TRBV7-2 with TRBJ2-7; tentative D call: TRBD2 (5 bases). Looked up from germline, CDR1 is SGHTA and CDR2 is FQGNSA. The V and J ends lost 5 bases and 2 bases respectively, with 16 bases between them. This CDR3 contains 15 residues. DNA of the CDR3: TGTGCCAGCAGCCGAGGAGGAAGCGTGACCTACGAGCAGTACTTC. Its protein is CASSRGGSVTYEQYF.